What follows are 2 T cell receptor beta chains derived from one specimen sequenced in a study of blood T cell repertoires in COVID-19. Clones were sequenced by immunoSEQ multiplex PCR, and TCRdb holds only the in-frame ones, with some missing. The sample has roughly 500,000 clones, 89% seen once. Sample: peripheral blood. The receptors were sampled from a man between 18 and 35 years old with COVID-19, enrolled during active disease.

This clone was seen a handful of times. For the CDR3, the DNA is TGTGCCAGCAGTGAAAGAAGGCGGGGGGGCAGAGATACGCAGTATTTT. Translation gives CASSERRRGGRDTQYF. The V call is TRBV6-1, the J call TRBJ2-3; 9 bases line up with TRBD2. The germline V gene has CDR1 MNHNS and CDR2 SASEGT. V was clipped by 2 bases and J by 5 bases; unmatched bases: 8. The CDR3 runs 16 residues.

The chain joins TRBV2 to TRBJ2-7, with a possible D match to TRBD1 (6 bases). Trimming took 6 bases from V and 2 from J, leaving 8 bases between them. There are 12 residues in the CDR3. Germline assignment: CDR1 SNHLY and CDR2 FYNNEI. CDR3 coding DNA: TGTGCCAGCAGGGGACAAGCCTACGAGCAGTACTTC. It encodes CASRGQAYEQYF.